These 30 T cell receptor beta chains were all obtained from the same sample, sequenced in a study of early T cells in non-severe SARS-CoV-2 infection. MiXCR, run by TCRdb on the 5' RACE reads, gives a single entry per CDR3 protein. The table includes under 85,000 distinct CDR3 sequences, 11% to 15% detected once. What was sequenced was whole blood. The source of these receptors is an adult who was a healthcare worker with PCR-confirmed SARS-CoV-2 infection or an uninfected control (not recorded which).

This clonotype was picked up many times. The chain combines TRBV11-2 with TRBJ1-5; a possible D gene is TRBD1 (6 bases). Germline values: CDR1 SGHAT, CDR2 FQNNGV. Trimming took 1 base from V and 5 from J, leaving 6 bases between them. The length of the CDR3 is 13 residues. The CDR3 loop reads CASSLGQDQPQHF. Written as DNA, the CDR3 is TGTGCCAGCAGCTTAGGACAGGATCAGCCCCAGCATTTT.

In its sample, this clonotype was seen a few times. The CDR3 reads CASGFGQGYEQYF. CDR3 nucleotides: TGTGCTAGTGGTTTCGGGCAGGGTTATGAGCAGTACTTC. This chain uses TRBV12-5 with TRBJ2-7; D is perhaps TRBD1 (5 bases). Trimming cost V 3 bases and J 7 bases, with 13 bases left between them. The CDR3 spans 13 residues. From germline, CDR1 is LGHNT and CDR2 FRNRAP. Variable domain in full (rest from reference TRBV12-5 and TRBJ2-7): DARVTQTPRHKVTEMGQEVTMRCQPILGHNTVFWYRQTMMQGLELLAYFRNRAPLDDSGMPKDRFSAEMPDATLATLKIQPSEPRDSAVYFCASGFGQGYEQYFGPGTRLTVT.

The table lists this clonotype with many counts. This chain connects TRBV7-2 to TRBJ2-1, with 12 bases identical to TRBD2. Germline values: CDR1 SGHTA, CDR2 FQGNSA. V lost 4 bases and J lost 6; bases outside the gene matches: 7. The CDR3 has 16 residues. The CDR3 nucleotides are TGTGCCAGCAGCTCGGAGGGACTAGCGGGCCTCAATGAGCAGTTCTTC. Protein product: CASSSEGLAGLNEQFF.

This clonotype was observed a handful of times. CDR3 bases: TGTGCCAGCAGCCAAGAACCAGGGTATGGCTACACCTTC. Its protein is CASSQEPGYGYTF. The chain combines TRBV3-1 with TRBJ1-2, with a possible D match to TRBD1 (5 bases). Trimming took 0 bases from V and 5 from J, leaving 7 bases between them. CDR1 and CDR2 (germline): LGHDT, YNNKEL (reference sequence). There are 13 residues in the CDR3.

J is TRBJ2-1 and V is TRBV11-2; D perhaps matches TRBD2 (5 bases). The V and J ends lost 5 bases and 9 bases respectively, with 20 bases between them. CDR3 size: 15 residues. CDR1 and CDR2 (germline): SGHAT, FQNNGV. DNA for the CDR3: TGTGCCAGCAGCCCCTCGGGGTCGAGCCCTGGTGAGCAGTTCTTC. Amino acid sequence: CASSPSGSSPGEQFF.

The J gene is TRBJ2-1, the V gene TRBV29-1; D not resolved. Germline-derived CDR1 and CDR2 are SQVTM and ANQGSEA. The ends were cut back, 1 base at V and 6 bases at J, with 7 bases in the middle. The CDR3 runs to 12 residues. As DNA, the CDR3 is TGCAGCGTTGAAGTATTAGGCAATGAGCAGTTCTTC. Protein: CSVEVLGNEQFF.

This clonotype was found many times. The V call is TRBV25-1, the J call TRBJ2-5; TRBD1 agrees at 7 bases. Germline V gene sequence: CDR1 MGHDK, CDR2 SYGVNS. Trimming removed 0 bases from V and 5 bases from J; junction bases left unmatched: 6. The CDR3 covers 15 residues. The CDR3 sequence is CASSEYKGAQETQYF. In nucleotides, the CDR3 is TGTGCCAGCAGTGAATATAAGGGGGCGCAGGAGACCCAGTACTTC.

The V call is TRBV11-2, the J call TRBJ1-2; the D gene is possibly TRBD1 (6 bases). The germline V gene has CDR1 SGHAT and CDR2 FQNNGV. V lost 4 bases and J 0 bases, leaving 12 bases between the germline ends. The CDR3 runs 15 residues. CDR3 protein: CASSSGRGPNYGYTF. In DNA, the CDR3 is TGTGCCAGCAGCTCGGGCAGGGGCCCTAACTATGGCTACACCTTC.

The chain uses TRBV6-1 and TRBJ1-2; no clear D gene. The CDR3 covers 16 residues. Germline loops: CDR1 MNHNS, CDR2 SASEGT. Trimming pared 4 bases from V and 0 bases from J, leaving 15 bases between. The CDR3 nucleotides read TGTGCCAGCAGTGCCCTTACAACGTTTACTAACTATGGCTACACCTTC. Residues: CASSALTTFTNYGYTF.

This sequence joins TRBV7-2 and TRBJ1-6; possible D gene TRBD1, 6 bases. CDR3 length equals 16 residues. V was cut by 2 bases and J by 2 bases, with 10 bases left in between. Germline V gives CDR1 SGHTA, CDR2 FQGNSA. The CDR3 DNA reads as TGTGCCAGCAGCTTAAGGGGGGGTACCTATAATTCACCCCTCCACTTT. Translation: CASSLRGGTYNSPLHF. Full variable domain (outside the CDR3, taken from reference TRBV7-2 and TRBJ1-6): GAGVSQSPSNKVTEKGKDVELRCDPISGHTALYWYRQSLGQGLEFLIYFQGNSAPDKSGLPSDRFSAERTGGSVSTLTIQRTQQEDSAVYLCASSLRGGTYNSPLHFGNGTRLTVT.

This clonotype was recorded a few times. The V and J genes are TRBV12-3 or TRBV12-4 and TRBJ2-1; possibly TRBD1 or TRBD2 for D (5 bases each). V was shortened by 3 bases and J by 4 bases, with 13 bases between the two germline ends. The CDR3 is 15 residues long. The chain's CDR3 is CASSFRGPTYNEQFF. CDR3 DNA: TGTGCCAGCAGTTTTAGGGGACCAACTTACAATGAGCAGTTCTTC.

The chain's CDR3 is CASSLEQDRGLYEQYF. In DNA form, the CDR3 reads TGTGCCAGCAGCTTGGAACAGGACAGGGGGCTATACGAGCAGTACTTC. The chain is built from TRBV7-4 and TRBJ2-7; the match to TRBD1 covers 11 bases. The germline CDR1 and CDR2 sequences are SGHVT and SQSDAQ. The CDR3 has 16 residues. V trimming: 3 bases; J trimming: 4 bases; junction bases outside the gene matches: 8.

This clonotype came up many times. CDR3 DNA: TGTGCCAGCAGCCTTGGGGCGGTAGGGGCCAACGTCCTGACTTTC. Residues: CASSLGAVGANVLTF. The J gene is TRBJ2-6, the V gene TRBV12-3 or TRBV12-4, with D tentatively TRBD1 (5 bases). This CDR3 has 15 amino acids. Deletions cut 6 bases from V and 4 bases from J, with 13 bases between.

This clonotype was recorded many times. The V call is TRBV7-2, the J call TRBJ1-5; D ambiguous. Per the germline V gene, CDR1 is SGHTA and CDR2 is FQGNSA. V was trimmed by 3 bases and J by 5 bases, leaving 5 bases between them. The CDR3 consists of 12 residues. The CDR3 DNA reads TGTGCCAGCAGCTTTCCCGATCAGCCCCAGCATTTT. It encodes CASSFPDQPQHF.

The V and J genes are TRBV30 and TRBJ1-5, with D perhaps matching TRBD1 (6 bases). The CDR3 is 15 residues long. The ends were cut back, 0 bases at V and 6 bases at J, with 15 bases in the middle. Germline V lookup: CDR1 GTSNPN, CDR2 SVGIG (reference sequence). CDR3 protein: CAWSVPAGGGQPQHF. The CDR3 DNA is TGTGCCTGGAGTGTACCTGCAGGAGGGGGTCAGCCCCAGCATTTT.

V is TRBV6-6 and J is TRBJ1-1; tentative D call: TRBD1 (5 bases). V was shortened by 0 bases and J by 8 bases, with 10 bases between the two germline ends. CDR1 and CDR2 (germline): MNHNY, SVGAGI (reference sequence). The CDR3 extends over 13 amino acids. The CDR3 loop is CASSYSSREEAFF. The DNA of the CDR3 is TGTGCCAGCAGTTACTCGAGCAGGGAGGAAGCTTTCTTT.

The CDR3: CASSQEVGTLTGELFF. The DNA of the CDR3 is TGTGCCAGCAGCCAAGAAGTAGGAACTCTCACCGGGGAGCTGTTTTTT. The rearrangement joins TRBV3-1 to TRBJ2-2; no definite D call. This CDR3 is built from 16 residues. Per germline, CDR1 LGHDT and CDR2 YNNKEL (reference sequence). Trimming stripped 0 bases from V and 4 bases from J, with 12 bases between.

This clonotype has a handful of counts. This sequence joins TRBV4-2 and TRBJ1-2, with D possibly being TRBD1 (6 bases). The CDR3 extends over 16 amino acids. V was cut by 0 bases and J by 6 bases, with 17 bases left in between. From germline, CDR1 is LGHNA and CDR2 YNFKEQ. CDR3: CASSQEPQTGYNGYTF. Written as DNA, the CDR3 is TGTGCCAGCAGCCAAGAACCACAAACAGGGTATAATGGCTACACCTTC.

The gene calls are TRBV6-2 or TRBV6-3 and TRBJ2-7, with 8 bases matching TRBD1. There are 14 residues in the CDR3. Germline CDR1 reads MNHEY; CDR2 reads SVGEGT. V gave up 3 bases and J gave up 2 bases; unmatched junction bases: 3. The CDR3 sequence is CASSYSTGAYEQYF. The CDR3 DNA sequence: TGTGCCAGCAGTTATTCGACAGGGGCCTACGAGCAGTACTTC.

Concerning this clonotype itself: Lacking the conserved final phenylalanine or tryptophan, this CDR3 likely reflects a read error. This sequence joins TRBV9 and TRBJ2-1; D is uncertain. The V end lost 0 bases, the J end lost 6 bases, and 4 bases lay between the germline ends. CDR1 is SGDLS and CDR2 is YYNGEE in the germline V gene. CDR3 length: 12 amino acids. The CDR3 DNA reads TGTGCCAGCAGCGTAGATGGCAATGAGCAGTTCCTC. As protein: CASSVDGNEQFL.

This clonotype has only a few counts. The chain employs TRBV12-3 or TRBV12-4 and TRBJ2-4; 15 bases line up with TRBD2. The V and J ends lost 5 bases and 3 bases, in that order; junction bases with no gene match: 14. This CDR3 is built from 20 residues. The CDR3 is CASSPSPGLAGGGGKNIQYF. The CDR3 DNA sequence: TGTGCCAGCAGTCCATCCCCGGGACTAGCGGGGGGAGGGGGCAAAAACATTCAGTACTTC.

This chain joins TRBV18 and TRBJ2-5, with no clear D. The CDR3 runs to 14 residues. Germline CDR1 KGHSH, CDR2 LQKENI. V was pared by 1 base and J by 0 bases, with 6 bases between. For the CDR3, the DNA is TGTGCCAGCTCACCACAAGCGAACCAAGAGACCCAGTACTTC. This encodes CASSPQANQETQYF.

This clonotype has more than one count but fewer than ten. The V gene is TRBV7-9, the J gene TRBJ2-7, with 9 bases identical to TRBD2. CDR3 length: 15 residues. Trimming cost V 2 bases and J 3 bases; bases outside gene matches: 5. The germline V gene encodes CDR1 SEHNR and CDR2 FQNEAQ (reference sequence). CDR3 loop: CASSLNAGGIYEQYF. DNA of the CDR3: TGTGCCAGCAGCTTAAACGCGGGGGGGATCTACGAGCAGTACTTC.

Regarding this clonotype: A read error is possible here, since a much larger clone lies one base away. The chain joins TRBV5-6 to TRBJ2-7; D not certain. Deletions cut 0 bases from V and 2 bases from J, with 6 bases between. The CDR3 consists of 13 residues. Germline V CDR1 and CDR2: SGHDT, YYEEEE. CDR3 DNA sequence: TGTGCCAGCAGCTTGGATGGAGCCTACGAGCAGTACTTC. Its protein is CASSLDGAYEQYF.

This clonotype was seen at least ten times. The chain links TRBV12-3 or TRBV12-4 to TRBJ2-5, with a possible D match to TRBD2 (5 bases). Trimming removed 8 bases at V and 2 bases at J, with 15 bases between. This CDR3 has 14 amino acids. CDR3 sequence reads: CASALASSQETQYF. The CDR3 DNA reads TGTGCCAGCGCGCTAGCCTCCTCTCAAGAGACCCAGTACTTC.

This clonotype was seen more than once but under ten times. The rearrangement joins TRBV7-6 to TRBJ1-6, with 9 nucleotides matching TRBD1. After removal of 5 bases from V and 7 bases from J, the junction contained 9 bases not matched to a gene. Germline-derived CDR1 and CDR2 are SGHVS and FNYEAQ. CDR3 length equals 16 residues. CDR3 sequence: CASSPSVDRGNSPLHF. CDR3 sequence (DNA): TGTGCCAGCAGCCCATCAGTCGACAGGGGGAATTCACCCCTCCACTTT.

This clonotype was found a few times. The CDR3 protein is CAWSAGDYGYTF. DNA for the CDR3: TGTGCCTGGAGTGCGGGGGACTATGGCTACACCTTC. The chain links TRBV30 to TRBJ1-2, with D tentatively TRBD1 (5 bases). There are 12 residues in the CDR3. The V end lost 1 base, the J end lost 3 bases, and 6 bases lay between the germline ends. Germline CDR1 is GTSNPN and CDR2 is SVGIG (reference sequence).

This clonotype came up a few times. V gene TRBV5-1 combines with J gene TRBJ2-7; D possibly corresponds to TRBD1 (6 bases). This CDR3 region has 15 residues. The V gene's germline CDR1 is SGHRS and CDR2 YFSETQ. Trimming pared 3 bases from V and 9 bases from J, leaving 22 bases between. CDR3 amino acids: CASSSRQGMANGQYF. CDR3 bases: TGCGCCAGCAGCTCACGCCAGGGGATGGCAAACGGGCAGTACTTC.

This clonotype was seen more than once but under ten times. The genes are TRBV4-2 and TRBJ2-2; possibly TRBD1 for D (5 bases). Germline CDR1 and CDR2: LGHNA and YNFKEQ. This CDR3 spans 16 amino acids. V was clipped by 1 base and J by 3 bases, with 12 bases between them. CDR3 nucleotides: TGTGCCAGCAGCCAAGTTCGTGGACAAGACACCGGGGAGCTGTTTTTT. Translating gives CASSQVRGQDTGELFF.

This clonotype was seen more than once but under ten times. The V gene is TRBV7-2, the J gene TRBJ2-7; 11 bases agree with TRBD2. The J segment lost 2 bases and the V segment lost 2 bases, leaving 2 bases of the junction unmatched. The CDR3 runs 15 residues. Germline V CDR1 and CDR2: SGHTA, FQGNSA. The CDR3, as DNA: TGTGCCAGCAGCTTATCTAGCGGGGGGCCCTACGAGCAGTACTTC. This translates into CASSLSSGGPYEQYF.